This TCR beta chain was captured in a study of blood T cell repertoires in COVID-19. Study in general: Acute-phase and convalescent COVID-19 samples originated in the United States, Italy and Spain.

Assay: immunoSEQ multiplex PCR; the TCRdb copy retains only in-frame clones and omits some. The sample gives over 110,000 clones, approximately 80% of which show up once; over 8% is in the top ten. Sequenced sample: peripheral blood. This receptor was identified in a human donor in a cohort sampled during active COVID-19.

Written as DNA, the CDR3 is TGCGCCAGCAGCGACGACAGGTCGAGCTCTGGGGCCAACGTCCTGACTTTC. Protein product: CASSDDRSSSGANVLTF. The rearrangement joins TRBV5-1 to TRBJ2-6; a weak D match, TRBD1 (6 bases). The CDR3 spans 17 residues. The germline CDR1 and CDR2 sequences are SGHRS and YFSETQ. The V gene lost 4 bases and the J gene lost 0 bases, with 14 bases spanning the gap.